These 5 T cell receptor beta chains were sequenced from one sample in a study of Ad26.COV2.S vaccination and SARS-CoV-2 variants. Sequencing was performed with immunoSEQ multiplex PCR; in TCRdb, only in-frame clones are kept and a portion is missing. The sample lists 350,000 to 450,000 clones, under 90% occurring once. As to treatment: some 20 received Ad26.COV2.S at low or high dose, single or two shots; about 5 received placebo; per-sample allocation not given. Collection of the samples took place on day 63 after the first injection of vaccine or placebo. Sequencing was performed on peripheral blood, taken in a trial of Ad26.COV2.S vaccine versus placebo. The receptor set was obtained from a person between 18 and 65 years old who received the Ad26.COV2.S COVID-19 vaccine or a placebo.

This clone was seen only once. Other DNA sequences in the same sample also yield this CDR3. The chain joins TRBV6-2 or TRBV6-3 to TRBJ2-7; unclear D gene. The CDR3 extends over 12 amino acids. V lost 2 bases to trimming and J lost 3 bases, with 5 bases between them. Germline CDR1 MNHEY, CDR2 SVGEGT. The CDR3 region is CASSYPSYEQYF. The CDR3 DNA reads as TGTGCCAGCAGTTACCCCAGCTACGAGCAGTACTTC.

The gene calls are TRBV18 and TRBJ1-2; 7 nucleotides agree with TRBD1. With V trimmed by 1 base and J by 0 bases, 2 bases remained unmatched. The CDR3 spans 15 residues. Germline V gene lookup returns CDR1 KGHSH and CDR2 LQKENI. Here the CDR3 reads CASSPQGQTNYGYTF. The CDR3 DNA is TGTGCCAGCTCACCACAGGGACAGACTAACTATGGCTACACCTTC.

The chain links TRBV21-1 to TRBJ1-2. TRBV21-1 represents a pseudogene. The CDR3 contains 16 residues. The CDR3 DNA reads TGTGCCAGCAGCAAAGAAAGTGCCGGGAGGCACTATGGCTACACCTTC. It specifies CASSKESAGRHYGYTF.

V gene TRBV27 combines with J gene TRBJ1-1, with a tentative D call TRBD1 (5 bases). Trimming took off 3 bases at V and 7 bases at J, with 15 bases between the two ends. The CDR3 has 14 residues. The germline V gene has CDR1 MNHEY and CDR2 SMNVEV (reference sequence). The CDR3 spells CASSLEGPGGEAFF. The CDR3 DNA follows: TGTGCCAGCAGTTTGGAGGGACCTGGGGGTGAAGCTTTCTTT.

This clone has just a few counts. The chain uses TRBV27 and TRBJ2-7; 9 bases match TRBD2. The CDR3 has 16 amino acids. Germline V lookup: CDR1 MNHEY, CDR2 SMNVEV (reference sequence). V was pared by 0 bases and J by 4 bases, with 7 bases of the junction left unmatched. CDR3 sequence: CASSLSNQGLAYEQYF. The CDR3, as DNA: TGTGCCAGCAGTTTATCTAATCAGGGACTAGCTTACGAGCAGTACTTC.